These 29 T cell receptor beta chains were all obtained from the same sample, sequenced in a study of T-cell reconstitution after alpha-beta-depleted transplantation in children. Unique molecular identifiers were incorporated into the prepared TCRbeta library. TCRdb recomputed calls from the PCR reads with MiXCR, one row per CDR3 protein. The sample has fewer than 700,000 distinct CDR3 sequences, around 13% seen once. The sample here was PBMCs, mostly from graft donor cells, taken 360 days after TCRalphabeta/CD19-depleted stem cell transplant. Every receptor here comes from a male patient younger than 18 who had a stem cell transplant for acute myeloid leukemia, so the T cells may come from the graft donor.

In its sample, this clonotype was seen many times. The chain's CDR3 is CASSLTGHSTDTQYF. The DNA of the CDR3 is TGTGCCAGCAGCTTGACGGGACATAGCACAGATACGCAGTATTTT. The chain recombines TRBV5-5 with TRBJ2-3; D may be TRBD1 (6 bases). The CDR3 has 15 residues. Germline V gene lookup returns CDR1 SGHKS and CDR2 YYEKEE (reference sequence). Trimming shortened V by 1 base and J by 0 bases, and 9 bases separated the two germline ends.

There are many counts of this clonotype. The chain couples TRBV28 to TRBJ2-1, with 7 bases aligning to TRBD2. CDR1 is MDHEN, CDR2 SYDVKM, per germline. The CDR3 is made up of 15 amino acids. The J segment lost 5 bases and the V segment lost 5 bases, leaving 9 bases of the junction unmatched. The CDR3, as DNA: TGTGCCAGCAGTCGATGGGGGGGAGAGCACAATGAGCAGTTCTTC. It codes for CASSRWGGEHNEQFF.

In its sample, this clonotype was seen a few times. The V gene is TRBV28, the J gene TRBJ2-7, with 8 bases aligning to TRBD1. V lost 2 bases and J lost 2; bases outside the gene matches: 5. The CDR3 contains 15 residues. CDR1 MDHEN and CDR2 SYDVKM come from the germline V gene. The CDR3 nucleotides read TGTGCCAGCAGTTTAGCGGCAGGGGGCCCCTACGAGCAGTACTTC. Translated, it gives CASSLAAGGPYEQYF.

This clonotype was recorded a few times. The V and J genes are TRBV20-1 and TRBJ2-7; D is possibly TRBD1 (7 bases). CDR3 size: 12 residues. Trimming pared 6 bases from V and 4 bases from J, leaving 13 bases between. Germline V gene lookup returns CDR1 DFQATT and CDR2 SNEGSKA (reference sequence). The chain's CDR3 is CSAGGQSYEQYF. For the CDR3, the DNA is TGCAGTGCGGGGGGACAGTCATACGAGCAGTACTTC.

This clonotype came up many times. The genes are TRBV7-2 and TRBJ2-3; D unclear. V lost 5 bases to trimming and J lost 2 bases, with 8 bases between them. The CDR3 length is 13 residues. Germline loops: CDR1 SGHTA, CDR2 FQGNSA. The CDR3 DNA reads as TGTGCCAGCAGCCTGGGGATCACAGATACGCAGTATTTT. Translation: CASSLGITDTQYF.

The rearrangement joins TRBV19 to TRBJ2-1, with TRBD1 as a possible D gene (5 bases). Germline CDR1 and CDR2: LNHDA and SQIVND (reference sequence). V lost 7 bases to trimming and J lost 3 bases, with 19 bases between them. This CDR3 has 16 amino acids. The CDR3 DNA reads as TGTGCCAGTACCGGCAGGGTCAAGGGCCGCTACAATGAGCAGTTCTTC. Protein sequence: CASTGRVKGRYNEQFF.

This clonotype has at least ten counts. This sequence joins TRBV12-3 or TRBV12-4 and TRBJ1-1; D gene uncertain. V lost 7 bases to trimming and J lost 6 bases, with 15 bases between them. This CDR3 spans 13 amino acids. CDR3 loop: CASNTLRGAEAFF. CDR3 nucleotides: TGTGCCAGCAACACCCTCCGGGGAGCTGAAGCTTTCTTT.

This clonotype has a handful of counts. At one end the junction does not follow the germline gene, possibly because of a read error. The V call is TRBV12-3 or TRBV12-4, the J call TRBJ1-5; D remains ambiguous. The CDR3 extends over 13 amino acids. DNA for the CDR3: TGTGCCAGCAGTTTAACGGGGAATCAGCTCCAGCATTTT. Encoded protein: CASSLTGNQLQHF.

The chain links TRBV30 to TRBJ2-2; TRBD2 matches at 13 bases. From germline, CDR1 is GTSNPN and CDR2 SVGIG (reference sequence). The CDR3 runs 16 residues. After removal of 1 base from V and 7 bases from J, the junction contained 6 bases not matched to a gene. The CDR3 bases are TGTGCCTGGAGTGCCGGGACTAGCGGGAAGGTCGGGGAGCTGTTTTTT. Its protein is CAWSAGTSGKVGELFF.

This clonotype was detected only a few times. The J gene is TRBJ2-7, the V gene TRBV19, with D tentatively TRBD2 (5 bases). The CDR3 has 13 residues. Germline CDR1 LNHDA, CDR2 SQIVND (reference sequence). Trimming cost V 7 bases and J 2 bases, with 12 bases left between them. The CDR3 sequence: CASNPRGAYEQYF. DNA of the CDR3: TGTGCCAGTAACCCACGGGGAGCCTACGAGCAGTACTTC.

The sample holds a few counts of this clonotype. The V gene is TRBV7-9, the J gene TRBJ1-2, with D possibly TRBD1 on 6 matching bases. In germline, CDR1 is SEHNR, CDR2 FQNEAQ (reference sequence). The germline V and J ends were trimmed by 4 bases and 5 bases, with 11 bases remaining between them. The CDR3 is 13 residues long. CDR3 in amino acids: CASSSTGPYGYTF. As DNA, the CDR3 is TGTGCCAGCAGCTCGACAGGACCTTATGGCTACACCTTC.

This clonotype came up a few times. The chain is built from TRBV4-3 and TRBJ2-5; 10 bases are a match to TRBD2. Germline CDR1 LGHNA, CDR2 YSLEER. The CDR3 covers 16 residues. V shed 1 base, J shed 6 bases, and the junction held 8 bases outside the gene matches. CDR3 nucleotide sequence: TGCGCCAGCAGCCAAGTAAGGCTAGCGGGGGCGAAGACCCAGTACTTC. As protein: CASSQVRLAGAKTQYF.

Many counts were recorded for this clonotype. The rearrangement links TRBV20-1 to TRBJ2-7; 10 positions agree with TRBD2. Trimming cost V 3 bases and J 1 base; bases outside gene matches: 6. The CDR3 is 15 amino acids. Per germline, CDR1 DFQATT and CDR2 SNEGSKA (reference sequence). The CDR3 DNA sequence: TGCAGTGCTAGCTTGACTAGCGGGTCGTCCTACGAGCAGTACTTC. It codes for CSASLTSGSSYEQYF.

This clonotype was picked up many times. The genes are TRBV29-1 and TRBJ2-2, with D perhaps matching TRBD2 (7 bases). The V end lost 4 bases, the J end lost 2 bases, and 11 bases lay between the germline ends. The CDR3 consists of 14 residues. The germline gives CDR1 SQVTM, CDR2 ANQGSEA. DNA for the CDR3: TGCAGCGTTGCGGGGGGCGCAAACACCGGGGAGCTGTTTTTT. Translated, it gives CSVAGGANTGELFF.

The rearrangement joins TRBV20-1 to TRBJ2-5; possibly TRBD2 for D (6 bases). Per germline, CDR1 DFQATT and CDR2 SNEGSKA (reference sequence). Trimming left V 0 bases short and J 1 base short, with 12 bases between. The CDR3 has 15 residues. CDR3 protein: CSARDQRRAQETQYF. The DNA for the CDR3 is TGCAGTGCTAGAGATCAGCGGAGGGCCCAAGAGACCCAGTACTTC.

This clonotype has at least ten counts. The chain has TRBV5-1 and TRBJ2-1; 7 nucleotides align to TRBD2. With 0 bases clipped from V and 3 bases from J, the junction kept 6 bases outside the gene matches. CDR3 length: 16 residues. Germline CDR1 is SGHRS and CDR2 is YFSETQ. The CDR3 here is CASSLGAGSIYNEQFF. CDR3 DNA sequence: TGCGCCAGCAGCTTGGGAGCGGGATCTATCTACAATGAGCAGTTCTTC.

There are a few counts of this clonotype. The CDR3: CASSVSPRGDTQYF. For the CDR3, the DNA is TGTGCCAGCAGCGTTAGCCCACGAGGAGATACGCAGTATTTT. The chain has TRBV11-2 and TRBJ2-3; D is uncertain. V lost 5 bases to trimming and J lost 5 bases, with 14 bases between them. This CDR3 contains 14 residues. Germline assignment: CDR1 SGHAT and CDR2 FQNNGV.

This clonotype was observed a handful of times. V and J are TRBV7-3 and TRBJ2-7; 12 bases align to TRBD2. CDR1 is SGHTA, CDR2 FQGTGA, per germline. The CDR3 loop spans 17 amino acids. The ends lost 1 base at V and 3 bases at J; junction bases unmatched: 7. CDR3 protein: CASSLRETSGRYYEQYF. The CDR3 bases are TGTGCCAGCAGCTTAAGAGAAACTAGCGGGAGGTACTACGAGCAGTACTTC.

This clonotype has only a few counts. The gene calls are TRBV28 and TRBJ1-6; D gene ambiguous. Germline CDR1 is MDHEN and CDR2 is SYDVKM. This CDR3 contains 13 residues. The V end lost 1 base, the J end lost 9 bases, and 7 bases lay between the germline ends. CDR3: CASSLSVVSPLHF. The CDR3 bases are TGTGCCAGCAGTTTATCGGTGGTTTCACCCCTCCACTTT.

This clonotype was seen a handful of times. The chain joins TRBV12-3 or TRBV12-4 to TRBJ1-2; 8 positions agree with TRBD1. The length of the CDR3 is 16 residues. With 4 bases clipped from V and 8 bases from J, the junction kept 15 bases outside the gene matches. The CDR3 region has the DNA TGTGCCAGCAGTTCGTGGACAGGGTCCGCCCTATCGGGCTACACCTTC. Its protein product is CASSSWTGSALSGYTF.

The chain is built from TRBV18 and TRBJ2-5; the match to TRBD2 covers 8 bases. The germline V gene encodes CDR1 KGHSH and CDR2 LQKENI. The CDR3 has 16 amino acids. V lost 0 bases, J lost 5 bases, and 8 bases stayed unmatched. Written as DNA, the CDR3 is TGTGCCAGCTCACCACCGCCCGGGACTAGAGGGGAGACCCAGTACTTC. This encodes CASSPPPGTRGETQYF.

The CDR3 spells CASSLVLAGGSTYNEQFF. Here the CDR3 DNA reads TGCGCCAGCAGCTTGGTGCTAGCGGGAGGGTCGACCTACAATGAGCAGTTCTTC. The chain recombines TRBV5-1 with TRBJ2-1, with TRBD2 matching over 12 bases. The CDR3 covers 18 residues. CDR1 and CDR2 (germline): SGHRS, YFSETQ. The trim removed 0 bases at V and 2 bases at J, leaving 6 bases unmatched.

The rearrangement links TRBV3-1 to TRBJ2-1, with no clear D. Trimming left V 2 bases short and J 10 bases short, with 6 bases between. Germline CDR1 is LGHDT and CDR2 is YNNKEL (reference sequence). This CDR3 has 11 amino acids. The CDR3 sequence is CASSQNREQFF. The CDR3 coding sequence is TGTGCCAGCAGCCAAAATAGAGAGCAGTTCTTC.

This clonotype was picked up a small number of times. The chain couples TRBV14 to TRBJ2-1; no clear D gene. V was shortened by 0 bases and J by 9 bases, with 9 bases between the two germline ends. Germline CDR1 SGHDN, CDR2 FVKESK. The CDR3 covers 13 residues. CDR3 bases: TGTGCCAGCAGCCAAGATATCCAGAGTGAGCAGTTCTTC. This sequence encodes CASSQDIQSEQFF.

The V gene is TRBV28, the J gene TRBJ2-1, with D perhaps matching TRBD2 (6 bases). V gave up 7 bases and J gave up 2 bases, with 9 bases separating them. Germline values: CDR1 MDHEN, CDR2 SYDVKM. The CDR3 has 13 amino acids. CDR3 nucleotides: TGTGCCAGCAAGAGACTAGCCTACAATGAGCAGTTCTTC. Its translation: CASKRLAYNEQFF.

The rearrangement links TRBV29-1 to TRBJ2-3, with 10 bases matching TRBD2. Trimming removed 6 bases from V and 5 bases from J; junction bases left unmatched: 8. This CDR3 has 14 amino acids. Germline CDR1 is SQVTM and CDR2 is ANQGSEA. CDR3 in DNA: TGCAGCGTCCCCCTAGCGGGAGCTAAAGATACGCAGTATTTT. Residues: CSVPLAGAKDTQYF.

The V gene is TRBV11-1, the J gene TRBJ2-2, with 12 bases aligning to TRBD2. V gave up 2 bases and J gave up 2 bases; unmatched junction bases: 6. Germline assignment: CDR1 SGHAT and CDR2 FQDESV (reference sequence). This CDR3 spans 18 amino acids. Here the CDR3 DNA reads TGTGCCAGCAGCTTACGGCTAGCGGGAGGGCCAAACACCGGGGAGCTGTTTTTT. Residues: CASSLRLAGGPNTGELFF.

The chain recombines TRBV4-1 with TRBJ2-2; 8 nucleotides line up with TRBD2. V gave up 3 bases and J gave up 3 bases; unmatched junction bases: 9. This CDR3 contains 17 residues. Per the germline V gene, CDR1 is MGHRA and CDR2 is YSYEKL. As DNA, the CDR3 is TGCGCCAGCAGCCAGCTTGACACGCGGGAGGACACCGGGGAGCTGTTTTTT. This translates into CASSQLDTREDTGELFF.

This clonotype has a count of ten or more. V usage is TRBV29-1 and J usage is TRBJ2-3, with D possibly matching TRBD1 (5 bases). CDR1 SQVTM and CDR2 ANQGSEA come from the germline V gene. With 1 base removed from V and 1 base from J, the gap between germline ends came to 9 bases. The CDR3 runs 14 residues. The CDR3: CSVEGGGGTDTQYF. CDR3 DNA: TGCAGCGTTGAAGGGGGCGGTGGCACAGATACGCAGTATTTT.